This T cell receptor beta chain was observed in a study of PD-L1 blockade in urothelial cancer. Study-level background: Bladder-origin urothelial cancer in males covered twenty-five of 29 patients. Specimens of blood held a median count of approximately 150,000 T cells.

Germline V gives CDR1 SGHRS, CDR2 YFSETQ. With V trimmed by 0 bases and J by 9 bases, 7 bases remained unmatched. The length of the CDR3 is 15 residues. Time point given: pretreatment peripheral blood. Repertoires were generated with immunoSEQ multiplex PCR, while TCRdb's copy carries only in-frame clones and drops some. Here the sample spans fewer than 45,000 clones, roughly 84% being singletons. The rearrangement uses TRBV5-1 and TRBJ2-1; 9 positions agree with TRBD1. The TCR comes from a donor at least 40 years old with urothelial cancer. The specimen was PBMCs, collected around atezolizumab (anti-PD-L1) treatment. The CDR3 DNA reads as TGCGCCAGCAGCTTGGGAGACAGGGGGTATGGTGAGCAGTTCTTC. It yields the protein CASSLGDRGYGEQFF.